The present T cell receptor (beta chain) was sequenced within a study of blood T cell repertoires in COVID-19. Across the study: PBMCs, B-cell-depleted T cells, or T cells were the source of the cDNA or gDNA that made up the material.

Generated by immunoSEQ multiplex PCR, the TCRdb table keeps only in-frame clones and is missing some. The sample includes 430,000 or so clones, roughly 90% of them seen just once. The germline V gene has CDR1 KGHSH and CDR2 LQKENI. The CDR3 is made up of 18 amino acids. Unmatched junction bases numbered 8, after V lost 3 bases and J lost 0 bases. This receptor was identified in a man aged 18 to 35 with COVID-19, enrolled during active disease. Specimen: peripheral blood. This chain uses TRBV18 with TRBJ2-6; 7 bases fit TRBD1. The CDR3 nucleotides are TGTGCCAGCTCACCCCGGACAGGCCCAACCTCTGGGGCCAACGTCCTGACTTTC. The encoded protein is CASSPRTGPTSGANVLTF.